Listed below are T cell receptor beta chains from one sample, sequenced in a study of T-cell memory formation after mild COVID-19. TCRdb reprocessed the 5' RACE reads with MiXCR, giving one entry per CDR3 protein. The sample has 300,000 to 350,000 distinct CDR3 sequences, 13% to 15% seen once. The sequencing input was PBMCs or a T cell subset sorted from them (not recorded which). The receptors were gathered from a young man who had mild COVID-19 (a few samples of this study predate the infection). Cell type and time point are not known. Both conserved end residues are part of each CDR3. A D gene is named only where the DNA matches it firmly. Where a row states a size, it is once, few, many or the class of an expanded clone; other rows omit it.

abundance: -
v_gene: TRBV4-3
j_gene: TRBJ2-2
d_gene: -
CDR3nt: TGCGCCAGCAGCAAGGGGGTGGGCGGTGGAAGTCACGGGGAGCTGTTTTTT
CDR3aa: CASSKGVGGGSHGELFF

abundance: -
v_gene: TRBV6-5
j_gene: TRBJ2-3
d_gene: TRBD2
CDR3nt: TGTGCCAGCAGGTCACTAGCGGGGGAAACAGATACGCAGTATTTT
CDR3aa: CASRSLAGETDTQYF

abundance: many
v_gene: TRBV12-3/TRBV12-4
j_gene: TRBJ1-6
d_gene: TRBD1
CDR3nt: TGTGCCAGCAGGACAGGGAATAATTCACCCCTCCACTTT
CDR3aa: CASRTGNNSPLHF

abundance: -
v_gene: TRBV20-1
j_gene: TRBJ2-7
d_gene: -
CDR3nt: TGCAGTGCTAGAACCGACCTTCGACGAACGGGCGAGCAGTACTTC
CDR3aa: CSARTDLRRTGEQYF

abundance: many
v_gene: TRBV28
j_gene: TRBJ2-1
d_gene: -
CDR3nt: TGTGCCAGCAGTCGTGGGTTCGAGCAGTTCTTC
CDR3aa: CASSRGFEQFF

abundance: few
v_gene: TRBV11-1
j_gene: TRBJ2-3
d_gene: -
CDR3nt: TGTGCCAGCAGCTTATCTGACGGGGCATCCACAGATACGCAGTATTTT
CDR3aa: CASSLSDGASTDTQYF

abundance: few
v_gene: TRBV25-1
j_gene: TRBJ1-2
d_gene: -
CDR3nt: TGTGCCAGCAGTGACAGGATCCATGGCTACACCTTC
CDR3aa: CASSDRIHGYTF

abundance: few
v_gene: TRBV5-1
j_gene: TRBJ2-7
d_gene: TRBD1
CDR3nt: TGCGCCAGCAGCTTGTTACTATGGCAAGTAGGGACAGGGGGCTCCTACGAGCAGTACTTC
CDR3aa: CASSLLLWQVGTGGSYEQYF

abundance: -
v_gene: TRBV4-2
j_gene: TRBJ2-5
d_gene: -
CDR3nt: TGTGCCAGCAGCCACCCGGGGGTCCAAGAGACCCAGTACTTC
CDR3aa: CASSHPGVQETQYF

abundance: -
v_gene: TRBV11-2
j_gene: TRBJ1-2
d_gene: TRBD1
CDR3nt: TGTGCCAGCAGCGCCACCCCCTTTCGGGACAGGAGTCCTGGCTGGACCTTC
CDR3aa: CASSATPFRDRSPGWTF

abundance: -
v_gene: TRBV12-3/TRBV12-4
j_gene: TRBJ2-6
d_gene: -
CDR3nt: TGTGCCAGCAGTTTGTCGGGGCCTGGGGCCAACGTCCTGACTTTC
CDR3aa: CASSLSGPGANVLTF

abundance: -
v_gene: TRBV20-1
j_gene: TRBJ1-2
d_gene: -
CDR3nt: TGCAGTGCTCGGTCAGGACGGGGAAGTCGGAACTATGGCTACACCTTC
CDR3aa: CSARSGRGSRNYGYTF

abundance: -
v_gene: TRBV5-5
j_gene: TRBJ2-5
d_gene: -
CDR3nt: TGTGCCAGCAGCTCCCTGGACGGCCAAGAGACCCAGTACTTC
CDR3aa: CASSSLDGQETQYF

abundance: many
v_gene: TRBV4-3
j_gene: TRBJ2-2
d_gene: TRBD1
CDR3nt: TGCGCCAGCAGCCTCGACAGGGGAGACACCGGGGAGCTGTTTTTT
CDR3aa: CASSLDRGDTGELFF

abundance: few
v_gene: TRBV30
j_gene: TRBJ1-1
d_gene: -
CDR3nt: TGTGCCTGGATGAAGTTGGGGGCGGGAATGAACACTGAAGCTTTCTTT
CDR3aa: CAWMKLGAGMNTEAFF

abundance: -
v_gene: TRBV28
j_gene: TRBJ2-3
d_gene: TRBD2
CDR3nt: TGTGCCAGCAGTTCCCATACCGGGAGCGGGGAGAGGACAGATACGCAGTATTTT
CDR3aa: CASSSHTGSGERTDTQYF

abundance: few
v_gene: TRBV20-1
j_gene: TRBJ2-5
d_gene: TRBD1
CDR3nt: TGCAGTGCTGGACAGGGGGCTAGTAGAGAGACCCAGTACTTC
CDR3aa: CSAGQGASRETQYF

abundance: few
v_gene: TRBV9
j_gene: TRBJ2-5
d_gene: -
CDR3nt: TGTGCCAGCAGCGTAGGGGCGGTTCAGGGAACCTTGGAGACCCAGTACTTC
CDR3aa: CASSVGAVQGTLETQYF

abundance: -
v_gene: TRBV7-2
j_gene: TRBJ2-3
d_gene: TRBD2
CDR3nt: TGTGCCAGCAGCCCTACCCCGACTAGCGGGGGCACAGATACGCAGTATTTT
CDR3aa: CASSPTPTSGGTDTQYF

abundance: few
v_gene: TRBV30
j_gene: TRBJ2-7
d_gene: -
CDR3nt: TGTGCCTGGAGTGTACGAATGGGCTACGAGCAGTACTTC
CDR3aa: CAWSVRMGYEQYF

abundance: few
v_gene: TRBV4-2
j_gene: TRBJ2-1
d_gene: TRBD2
CDR3nt: TGTGCCAGCAGCCAAGGGACTAGCGGGGGGCACAATGAGCAGTTCTTC
CDR3aa: CASSQGTSGGHNEQFF

abundance: -
v_gene: TRBV2
j_gene: TRBJ1-1
d_gene: -
CDR3nt: TGTGCCAGCAGTCCTGTGGGGGGTTGGTACACTGAAGCTTTCTTT
CDR3aa: CASSPVGGWYTEAFF

abundance: many
v_gene: TRBV9
j_gene: TRBJ2-1
d_gene: TRBD2
CDR3nt: TGTGCCAGCAGCGTAGAGCCGACTAGCCACAATGAGCAGTTCTTC
CDR3aa: CASSVEPTSHNEQFF

abundance: -
v_gene: TRBV11-2
j_gene: TRBJ1-6
d_gene: -
CDR3nt: TGTGCCAGCAGCTTCGGCAGGGCGGGTAGTTCACCCCTCCACTTT
CDR3aa: CASSFGRAGSSPLHF

abundance: few
v_gene: TRBV5-1
j_gene: TRBJ1-2
d_gene: -
CDR3nt: TGCGCCAGCAGCTTCGAACGGGGTAACTATGGCTACACCTTC
CDR3aa: CASSFERGNYGYTF

abundance: few
v_gene: TRBV20-1
j_gene: TRBJ1-5
d_gene: -
CDR3nt: TGCAGTGCTAGAGATCCCTTATGGGGACTCAATCAGCCCCAGCATTTT
CDR3aa: CSARDPLWGLNQPQHF

abundance: -
v_gene: TRBV4-1
j_gene: TRBJ2-4
d_gene: -
CDR3nt: TGCGCCAGCAGCCAAGCCCAGAAGGACCGAATGAAAAACATTCAGTACTTC
CDR3aa: CASSQAQKDRMKNIQYF

abundance: -
v_gene: TRBV6-2/TRBV6-3
j_gene: TRBJ1-2
d_gene: TRBD1
CDR3nt: TGTGCCAGCAGACGGGACAGCGCAAGATATGGTGACACCTTC
CDR3aa: CASRRDSARYGDTF

abundance: few
v_gene: TRBV6-6
j_gene: TRBJ2-5
d_gene: TRBD1
CDR3nt: TGTGCCAGCGCCTCCTGGACAGGGCAAGAGACCCAGTACTTC
CDR3aa: CASASWTGQETQYF

abundance: -
v_gene: TRBV6-5
j_gene: TRBJ2-3
d_gene: -
CDR3nt: TGTGCCAGCAGTTACACCGGGGGCATAGATACGCAGTATTTT
CDR3aa: CASSYTGGIDTQYF

abundance: few
v_gene: TRBV12-3/TRBV12-4
j_gene: TRBJ2-1
d_gene: -
CDR3nt: TGTGCCAGCAGTTCCGTAACCGGGACCGAGCAGTTCTTC
CDR3aa: CASSSVTGTEQFF

abundance: -
v_gene: TRBV5-1
j_gene: TRBJ2-5
d_gene: TRBD1
CDR3nt: TGCGCCAGCAGCTTGGTTCAGGGGGCAGTGAGAATAAAAGAGACCCAGTACTTC
CDR3aa: CASSLVQGAVRIKETQYF

abundance: few
v_gene: TRBV3-1
j_gene: TRBJ1-2
d_gene: TRBD1
CDR3nt: TGTGCCAGCAGCCACCGGACAGGGAGTATGCTCACCTTC
CDR3aa: CASSHRTGSMLTF

abundance: -
v_gene: TRBV29-1
j_gene: TRBJ2-2
d_gene: TRBD1
CDR3nt: TGCAGCGTTGTCGGGGGACAGGATTTCTCCGGGGAGCTGTTTTTT
CDR3aa: CSVVGGQDFSGELFF

abundance: -
v_gene: TRBV2
j_gene: TRBJ1-6
d_gene: TRBD1
CDR3nt: TGTGCCAGCAGTGGGGACAGGGGGCCTTCACCCCTCCACTTT
CDR3aa: CASSGDRGPSPLHF

abundance: -
v_gene: TRBV15
j_gene: TRBJ2-7
d_gene: -
CDR3nt: TGTGCCACCAGCCCCGGAAGGGGTTCCTACGAGCAGTACTTC
CDR3aa: CATSPGRGSYEQYF

abundance: -
v_gene: TRBV3-1
j_gene: TRBJ2-5
d_gene: -
CDR3nt: TGTGCCAGCAGCCAAGCATTTTCGGGTAGCGGTTGGGAGACCCAGTACTTC
CDR3aa: CASSQAFSGSGWETQYF

abundance: -
v_gene: TRBV7-9
j_gene: TRBJ2-2
d_gene: -
CDR3nt: TGTGCCAGCAGCTCGGCCGCCGGGGAGCTGTTTTTT
CDR3aa: CASSSAAGELFF

abundance: few
v_gene: TRBV5-5
j_gene: TRBJ2-5
d_gene: TRBD2
CDR3nt: TGTGCCAGCAGCTCGAGCGGGGGGGACCAAGAGACCCAGTACTTC
CDR3aa: CASSSSGGDQETQYF

abundance: -
v_gene: TRBV12-3/TRBV12-4
j_gene: TRBJ2-4
d_gene: TRBD1
CDR3nt: TGTGCCAGCGTATACAGGGGAATTGCCAAAAACATTCAGTACTTC
CDR3aa: CASVYRGIAKNIQYF

abundance: -
v_gene: TRBV6-8
j_gene: TRBJ1-1
d_gene: -
CDR3nt: TGTGCCAGCAAGAAAGCTGAAGCTTTCTTT
CDR3aa: CASKKAEAFF

abundance: -
v_gene: TRBV5-1
j_gene: TRBJ1-2
d_gene: -
CDR3nt: TGCGCCAGCAGCTTGAAGGATTTCGACTATGGCTACACCTTC
CDR3aa: CASSLKDFDYGYTF

abundance: -
v_gene: TRBV20-1
j_gene: TRBJ2-3
d_gene: -
CDR3nt: TGCAGTACTAAAGGTCCGCTCACAGATACGCAGTATTTT
CDR3aa: CSTKGPLTDTQYF

abundance: few
v_gene: TRBV7-9
j_gene: TRBJ2-3
d_gene: -
CDR3nt: TGTGCCAGCAGCACAGGACTGGGAGATACGCAGTATTTT
CDR3aa: CASSTGLGDTQYF

abundance: -
v_gene: TRBV4-1
j_gene: TRBJ1-2
d_gene: -
CDR3nt: TGCGCCAGCAGCCAGGCTGTCAAGAGTCTTAACTATGGCTACACCTTC
CDR3aa: CASSQAVKSLNYGYTF

abundance: -
v_gene: TRBV4-2
j_gene: TRBJ1-1
d_gene: -
CDR3nt: TGTGCCAGCAGCCTAATGACGTGGGAGACGGTGAACACTGAAGCTTTCTTT
CDR3aa: CASSLMTWETVNTEAFF

abundance: -
v_gene: TRBV11-2
j_gene: TRBJ2-1
d_gene: TRBD1
CDR3nt: TGTGCCAGCAGCCAATGGGACAGGGGGATGAATGAGCAGTTCTTC
CDR3aa: CASSQWDRGMNEQFF

abundance: few
v_gene: TRBV6-5
j_gene: TRBJ2-7
d_gene: -
CDR3nt: TGTGCCAGCAGTTACTCCGGCCTCCGGGGCGAGCAGTACTTC
CDR3aa: CASSYSGLRGEQYF

abundance: -
v_gene: TRBV11-2
j_gene: TRBJ1-2
d_gene: TRBD1
CDR3nt: TGTGCCAGCAGCTTAGACTGGGCAGGGGGCTTGGTAACCTTC
CDR3aa: CASSLDWAGGLVTF

abundance: -
v_gene: TRBV6-5
j_gene: TRBJ2-5
d_gene: TRBD1
CDR3nt: TGTGCCAGCAGTTACGGGACAGGGAAGGGAGAGACCCAGTACTTC
CDR3aa: CASSYGTGKGETQYF